This TCR beta chain was retrieved from a study of blood T cell repertoires in COVID-19. The overall study: Both acute and convalescent COVID-19 samples were obtained from the United States, Italy and Spain. PBMCs, B-cell-depleted T cells, or T cells were the source of the cDNA or gDNA that made up the material.

In its sample, this clone was seen once. Trimming cost V 5 bases and J 5 bases; bases outside gene matches: 19. The CDR3 is 18 residues long. Germline V gene sequence: CDR1 LGHNA, CDR2 YNFKEQ. Per the original methods: How many nucleated cells were present was estimated from reference gene primer amplification. Sequencing used immunoSEQ multiplex PCR; TCRdb keeps in-frame clones, though not all of them. The DNA gave D and trimming, while V, J and clone size come from that table. Here the sample spans 75,000 to 90,000 clones, about nine tenths being singletons. The chain has TRBV4-2 and TRBJ2-5; TRBD1 aligns across 8 bases. The sample taken for sequencing was peripheral blood. This clonotype was obtained from a woman aged 45-65 years in a cohort sampled during active COVID-19. DNA for the CDR3: TGTGCCAGCAGCTATCTGCTCTCTCCGGACAGGGACGGCGAGACCCAGTACTTC. Protein product: CASSYLLSPDRDGETQYF.